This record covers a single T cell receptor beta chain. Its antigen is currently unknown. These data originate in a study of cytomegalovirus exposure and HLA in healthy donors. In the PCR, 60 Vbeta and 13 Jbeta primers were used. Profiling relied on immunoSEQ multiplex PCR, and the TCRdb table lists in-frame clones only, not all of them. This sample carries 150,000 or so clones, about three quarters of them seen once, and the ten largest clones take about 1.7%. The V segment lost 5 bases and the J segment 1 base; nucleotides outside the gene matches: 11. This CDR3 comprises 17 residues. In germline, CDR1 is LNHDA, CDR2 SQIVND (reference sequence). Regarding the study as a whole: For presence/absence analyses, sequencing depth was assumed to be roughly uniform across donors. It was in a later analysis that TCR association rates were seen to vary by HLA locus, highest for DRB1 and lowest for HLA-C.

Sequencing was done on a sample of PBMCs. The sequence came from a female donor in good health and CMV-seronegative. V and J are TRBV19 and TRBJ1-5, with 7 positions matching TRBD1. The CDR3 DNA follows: TGTGCCAGTAGTCCCGTGGAGGGGGCATCAAGCAATCAGCCCCAGCATTTT. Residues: CASSPVEGASSNQPQHF.